The rows below give T cell receptor beta chains drawn from one sample of a study of T-cell reconstitution after alpha-beta-depleted transplantation in children. From the PCR reads, TCRdb called clonotypes with MiXCR, one entry per CDR3 protein. This sample yields 440,000 or so distinct CDR3 sequences, of which approximately 41% are seen a single time; approximately 30% belongs to the top ten. This sample comprised PBMCs, obtained before TCRalphabeta/CD19-depleted stem cell transplant. The origin of the receptors is a girl aged 2 to 9 with aplastic anemia, due to receive a stem cell transplant. Each CDR3 is given with its conserved first and last residue. D genes are given only for firm matches. Clone size is stated in some rows and not others, as once, few, many or a class when expanded.

CDR3 DNA | CDR3 protein | V gene | D gene | J gene | clone size
TGCAGTGCCTCGGTCCCCACAGATACGCAGTATTTT | CSASVPTDTQYF | TRBV20-1 | - | TRBJ2-3 | -
TGTGCCAGCAGCTTAGATTCACTAGCTAGCTCCTACAATGAGCAGTTCTTC | CASSLDSLASSYNEQFF | TRBV11-2 | - | TRBJ2-1 | -
TGTGCCAGCAGCCCAGCTGGGATAGCGGGAGCACGAGAGCAGTTCTTC | CASSPAGIAGAREQFF | TRBV12-3/TRBV12-4 | TRBD2 | TRBJ2-1 | -
TGCTGTGCTAGAGATAGGCCTAGCGGGAGGCTAACAGATACGCAGTATTTT | CCARDRPSGRLTDTQYF | TRBV20-1 | TRBD2 | TRBJ2-3 | -
TGTGCCAGCACCGAGGGCAGGGGGCGAAACATTCAGTACTTC | CASTEGRGRNIQYF | TRBV28 | TRBD1 | TRBJ2-4 | -
TGTGCCAGCAGCCCGGCGCTCGGCAACATAGATACGCAGTATTTT | CASSPALGNIDTQYF | TRBV7-3 | - | TRBJ2-3 | few
TGTGCCAGCAGACTAACAGCGGGAGGCCGCAATGAGCAGTTCTTC | CASRLTAGGRNEQFF | TRBV7-9 | TRBD2 | TRBJ2-1 | few
TGTGCCAGCACCGGAACCGGGACTAGTTATGAGACCCAGTACTTC | CASTGTGTSYETQYF | TRBV12-3/TRBV12-4 | TRBD2 | TRBJ2-5 | -
TGTGCCACCCGGACAGGGGACCCAATTAACTATGGCTACACCTTC | CATRTGDPINYGYTF | TRBV27 | TRBD1 | TRBJ1-2 | -
TGTGCCAGCAGCTCAAGTTGGACAGCCCAGTCAGGGAACACTGAAGCTTTCTTT | CASSSSWTAQSGNTEAFF | TRBV7-6 | - | TRBJ1-1 | once
TGTGCCAGCAGTCCTCTGGCCGGCGAGCAGTACTTC | CASSPLAGEQYF | TRBV6-5 | - | TRBJ2-7 | few
TGCAGTGCCAAAGGGACAGTCCCGAGGGAGACCCAGTACTTC | CSAKGTVPRETQYF | TRBV20-1 | TRBD1 | TRBJ2-5 | -
TGCAGTGCTAGAGATCCTTTAGCGGGAGAGACCCAGTACTTC | CSARDPLAGETQYF | TRBV20-1 | TRBD2 | TRBJ2-5 | few
TGTGCCAGCAGCCCCCAGGTTAGCGGGGGGGCCTCACAAGAGACCCAGTACTTC | CASSPQVSGGASQETQYF | TRBV7-3 | TRBD2 | TRBJ2-5 | -
TGTGCCAGCAGTCGGGACAGGCGGAATCAGCCCCAGCATTTT | CASSRDRRNQPQHF | TRBV12-3/TRBV12-4 | TRBD1 | TRBJ1-5 | -
TGTGCCAGCTCACGAGGGGGACGGGACTACGAGCAGTACTTC | CASSRGGRDYEQYF | TRBV18 | - | TRBJ2-7 | -
TGTGCCACCAGTGATGGGACTGACGACGCCGATTATGGCTACACCTTC | CATSDGTDDADYGYTF | TRBV24-1 | - | TRBJ1-2 | many
TGTGCCACCAGTGAGCTCGGGCAAGCTGATACGCAGTATTTT | CATSELGQADTQYF | TRBV24-1 | - | TRBJ2-3 | -
TGTGCCACCAGCAGAGGGGGCGGATTTGGGGACGAGCAGTACTTC | CATSRGGGFGDEQYF | TRBV15 | - | TRBJ2-7 | -
TGTGCCAGCAGTAATGACAGGTCCTACGAGCAGTACTTC | CASSNDRSYEQYF | TRBV6-1 | - | TRBJ2-7 | -
TGTGCCAGCAGCTTGCGGGACAGGAGGGGCGAGCAGTACTTC | CASSLRDRRGEQYF | TRBV7-3 | TRBD1 | TRBJ2-7 | few
TGCAGTGCCGCCCCGACAGCCCTTACTGTCCACGAGCAGTACTTC | CSAAPTALTVHEQYF | TRBV20-1 | - | TRBJ2-7 | many
TGTGCCAGCACCCCTCCGGCCACTAACTATGGCTACACCTTC | CASTPPATNYGYTF | TRBV7-2 | - | TRBJ1-2 | many
TGTGCCAGCAGCTCCCTCGGACAGGGTCCCATCTCTGGGGCCAACGTCCTGACTTTC | CASSSLGQGPISGANVLTF | TRBV7-6 | TRBD1 | TRBJ2-6 | -
TGTGCCAGTAGTCCCCGGGAGAAAGGCTACAATGAGCAGTTCTTC | CASSPREKGYNEQFF | TRBV19 | - | TRBJ2-1 | -
TGCGCCAGCAGCTTGTGGGGCGATAGCAATCAGCCCCAGCATTTT | CASSLWGDSNQPQHF | TRBV5-1 | - | TRBJ1-5 | -
TGCAGTGCATCCGGGACATCCAACACCGGGGAGCTGTTTTTT | CSASGTSNTGELFF | TRBV20-1 | - | TRBJ2-2 | few
TGCGCCAGCAGCTTTCGAAATCCAACAGATACGCAGTATTTT | CASSFRNPTDTQYF | TRBV5-1 | - | TRBJ2-3 | -
TGCAGTGCTCCAAGCGGGCAAGAGACCCAGTACTTC | CSAPSGQETQYF | TRBV20-1 | - | TRBJ2-5 | many
TGTGCCAGCAGAGGGTGGTCCGGCAATGAGCAGTTCTTC | CASRGWSGNEQFF | TRBV2 | - | TRBJ2-1 | -
TGTGCCAGCAGCCGCGGGACAGGGGGCTGGACAGATACGCAGTATTTT | CASSRGTGGWTDTQYF | TRBV5-6 | TRBD1 | TRBJ2-3 | many
TGCAGTGTTTTAGCCAGGGGAAGAGGGGAGACCCAGTACTTC | CSVLARGRGETQYF | TRBV20-1 | - | TRBJ2-5 | -
TGCAGCGTTGCGGGGCTAGCGGGTACCTCCTACAATGAGCAGTTCTTC | CSVAGLAGTSYNEQFF | TRBV29-1 | TRBD2 | TRBJ2-1 | once
TGCAGTGCTACCCCCCTCGCGCGGAACTACAATGAGCAGTTCTTC | CSATPLARNYNEQFF | TRBV20-1 | - | TRBJ2-1 | -
TGTGCCAGCAGTCTCCACGACAGGGCCTACGAGCAGTACTTC | CASSLHDRAYEQYF | TRBV28 | TRBD1 | TRBJ2-7 | many
TGTGCCAGCAGCCCAAGAAGACTAGCGGGGAAAGAGACCCAGTACTTC | CASSPRRLAGKETQYF | TRBV7-8 | TRBD2 | TRBJ2-5 | -
TGTGCCAGCAGCCGGAGTCCCGGGACAGGGGGTGTGAACACTGAAGCTTTCTTT | CASSRSPGTGGVNTEAFF | TRBV3-1 | TRBD1 | TRBJ1-1 | many
TGCAGTGCTAGATGGTGGCTTCGGACGGGAGGGGGCACAGATACGCAGTATTTT | CSARWWLRTGGGTDTQYF | TRBV20-1 | TRBD2 | TRBJ2-3 | few
TGCAGTGCTAGAGATCCGGGCTCTGGAAACACCATATATTTT | CSARDPGSGNTIYF | TRBV20-1 | - | TRBJ1-3 | few
TGCGCCAGCAGCTTGAATTCAGCGGAGCAGCAGTTCTTC | CASSLNSAEQQFF | TRBV5-1 | - | TRBJ2-1 | -
TGTGCCAGCAGCCCGATCTGGGACAGGGTGATGAGCACAGATACGCAGTATTTT | CASSPIWDRVMSTDTQYF | TRBV5-6 | TRBD1 | TRBJ2-3 | many